This TCR beta chain was identified in a study of healthy donors' naive CD4 and CD8 T cells. Germline CDR1 is MNHNY and CDR2 is SVGAGI (reference sequence). The CDR3 runs 15 residues. The trim removed 4 bases at V and 5 bases at J, leaving 8 bases unmatched. TCR libraries were built from about 500 ng of total RNA by linear amplification. TCRdb reprocessed the reads via MiXCR and lists one record per CDR3 protein. The repertoire has 150,000 to 200,000 distinct CDR3 sequences, over 60% of them found once; the top ten carry roughly 2.4%. Sequences were obtained from naive CD4+ and CD8+ T cells sorted from blood, pooled from several donors. This clonotype originated in a pool of human donors in good health; the sample pools cells from several healthy donors. The chain couples TRBV6-6 to TRBJ2-3; 8 bases are shared with TRBD1. The CDR3 sequence is CASSSKGQGQDTQYF. CDR3 coding DNA: TGTGCCAGCAGTTCTAAAGGACAGGGCCAAGATACGCAGTATTTT.